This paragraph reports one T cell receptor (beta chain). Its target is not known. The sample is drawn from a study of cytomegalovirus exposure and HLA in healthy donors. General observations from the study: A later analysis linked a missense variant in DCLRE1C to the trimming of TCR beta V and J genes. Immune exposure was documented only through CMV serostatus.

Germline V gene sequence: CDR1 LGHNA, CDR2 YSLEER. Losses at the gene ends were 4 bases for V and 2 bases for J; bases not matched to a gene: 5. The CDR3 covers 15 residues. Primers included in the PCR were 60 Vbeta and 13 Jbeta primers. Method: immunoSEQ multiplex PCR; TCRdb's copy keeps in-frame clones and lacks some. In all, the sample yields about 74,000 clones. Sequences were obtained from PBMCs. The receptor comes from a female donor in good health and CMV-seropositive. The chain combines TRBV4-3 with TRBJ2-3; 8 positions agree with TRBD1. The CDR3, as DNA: TGCGCCAGCAGCCGGGGACAGGACTCCACAGATACGCAGTATTTT. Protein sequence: CASSRGQDSTDTQYF.